A single TCR beta chain is shown here with its context. What it binds is unknown. The sample belongs to a study of shared clonotypes between healthy human individuals. Study outcomes and limitations: Across subsets, estimated richness was generally greater for naive than for memory populations.

The authors loaded around 190 ng DNA, 28,000 or so T cell genomes, into sorted-subset replicate PCRs. Original processing methods: ImmunoSEQ junction-only sequences lacked quality scores, so their filtering differed. TCRdb keeps only in-frame clones here, not all; method: immunoSEQ multiplex PCR. The DNA gave D and trimming, while V, J and clone size come from that table. The table records around 1.9 million clones, 90% to 95% of them present only once. The naive CD8 fraction comprised CD45RO-negative cells positively selected for CCR7 and excluded terminally differentiated effector memory CD45RA+ cells. None of the donors, who were healthy HIV-negative adults, had recently had acute infections or vaccinations. Sample: naive CD8+ T cells from PBMCs. This sequence originates from a man between 18 and 35 years old in good health. Some clones in this sample may be carry-over from other donors' samples.

The CDR3 region is CASSKVTGDTEAFF. The CDR3 coding sequence is TGTGCCAGTAGTAAAGTGACAGGGGACACTGAAGCTTTCTTT. This chain links TRBV19 with TRBJ1-1; 8 bases align to TRBD1. The V segment lost 4 bases and the J segment 3 bases; nucleotides outside the gene matches: 4. CDR1 and CDR2 from the germline V gene are LNHDA and SQIVND (reference sequence). The CDR3 consists of 14 residues. Looking up the rest from reference TRBV19 and TRBJ1-1 gives the full variable domain: DGGITQSPKYLFRKEGQNVTLSCEQNLNHDAMYWYRQDPGQGLRLIYYSQIVNDFQKGDIAEGYSVSREKKESFPLTVTSAQKNPTAFYLCASSKVTGDTEAFFGQGTRLTVV.